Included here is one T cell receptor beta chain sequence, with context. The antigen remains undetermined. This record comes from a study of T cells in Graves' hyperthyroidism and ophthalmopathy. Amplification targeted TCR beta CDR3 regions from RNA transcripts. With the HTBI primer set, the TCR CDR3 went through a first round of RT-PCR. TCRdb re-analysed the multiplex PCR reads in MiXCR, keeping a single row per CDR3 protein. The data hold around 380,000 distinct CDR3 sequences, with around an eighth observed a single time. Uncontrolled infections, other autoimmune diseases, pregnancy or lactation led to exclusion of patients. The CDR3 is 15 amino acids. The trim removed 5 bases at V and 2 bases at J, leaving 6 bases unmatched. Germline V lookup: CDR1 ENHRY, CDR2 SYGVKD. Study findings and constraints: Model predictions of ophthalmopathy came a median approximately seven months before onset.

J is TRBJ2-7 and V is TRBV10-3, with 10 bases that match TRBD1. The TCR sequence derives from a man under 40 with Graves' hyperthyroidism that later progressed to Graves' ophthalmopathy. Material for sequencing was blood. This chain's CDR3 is CAISTPGQGTYEQYF. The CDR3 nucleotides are TGTGCCATCAGTACCCCGGGACAGGGGACCTACGAGCAGTACTTC.